This entry lists 29 T cell receptor beta chains sequenced from one sample in a study of cytomegalovirus exposure and HLA in healthy donors (dated by TCRdb to 2016 to 2017). Library construction relied on the immunoSEQ multiplex PCR assay. The multiplex PCR relied on a mix of 60 forward primers for TCR Vbeta segments and 13 reverse primers for TCR Jbeta segments. TCRdb took this table from immuneACCESS and kept in-frame rearrangements with V and J called. Such tables lack part of the clones; where checked against another copy, unresolved V genes explain under half of the gap, and the rest is unexplained. The table for this sample records approximately 120,000 clones. Together, the top ten hold less than 3.5% of the sample. Sequenced sample: PBMCs. These TCRs come from a man aged 25 to 40 in good health and CMV-seronegative.

This chain joins TRBV5-6 and TRBJ2-6; TRBD2 is a possible D gene (6 bases). The CDR3 runs 18 residues. Between the trimmed V and J ends, which lost 1 base and 4 bases, there was a span of 18 bases. Per the germline V gene, CDR1 is SGHDT and CDR2 is YYEEEE. This CDR3 is CASSLRRVRGAGANVLTF. The CDR3 region has the DNA TGTGCCAGCAGCTTGAGAAGGGTGCGGGGCGCCGGGGCCAACGTCCTGACTTTC.

This chain joins TRBV6-1 and TRBJ1-2, with TRBD1 matching 7 bases. The CDR3 spans 14 residues. V shed 3 bases and J 8 bases; nucleotides not matched to a gene: 9. Germline CDR1 and CDR2: MNHNS and SASEGT. The CDR3 spells CASSDETGVVGYTF. The CDR3 DNA is TGTGCCAGCAGTGATGAAACAGGGGTCGTGGGCTACACCTTC.

In DNA, the CDR3 is TGCGCCAGCAGCTCGGGACTAGCGGGACCTTACGAGCAGTACTTC. The encoded protein is CASSSGLAGPYEQYF. The chain has TRBV5-1 and TRBJ2-7; 13 nucleotides line up with TRBD2. Germline CDR1 reads SGHRS; CDR2 reads YFSETQ. The length of the CDR3 is 15 residues. The junction had 4 bases not matched to a gene; V was cut back by 3 bases and J by 4 bases.

This chain joins TRBV5-4 and TRBJ2-1; tentative D call: TRBD2 (6 bases). The germline V gene has CDR1 SGHNT and CDR2 YYREEE (reference sequence). The CDR3 length is 14 residues. The germline V and J ends were trimmed by 4 bases and 10 bases, with 18 bases remaining between them. CDR3 in DNA: TGTGCCAGCAGCCCCCTCTTGGGACTTATGGAGCAGTTCTTC. Its translation: CASSPLLGLMEQFF. The variable domain in full, with the rest retrieved from reference TRBV5-4 and TRBJ2-1, is ETGVTQSPTHLIKTRGQQVTLRCSSQSGHNTVSWYQQALGQGPQFIFQYYREEENGRGNFPPRFSGLQFPNYSSELNVNALELDDSALYLCASSPLLGLMEQFFGPGTRLTVL.

The rearrangement joins TRBV5-1 to TRBJ2-7, with D perhaps TRBD2 (5 bases). There are 14 residues in the CDR3. Germline V CDR1 and CDR2: SGHRS, YFSETQ. V was cut by 7 bases and J by 6 bases, with 20 bases left in between. The CDR3 bases are TGCGCCAGCGATTTGGGCACCGGAGGATCCGAGCAGTACTTC. The encoded protein is CASDLGTGGSEQYF.

The CDR3 is CASSLASGRGSEQFF. The DNA of the CDR3 is TGTGCCAGCAGCTTAGCTAGCGGGAGGGGTAGTGAGCAGTTCTTC. The gene calls are TRBV11-3 and TRBJ2-1; TRBD2 aligns across 12 bases. The trim removed 1 base at V and 9 bases at J, leaving 4 bases unmatched. The CDR3 is made up of 15 amino acids. The germline V gene has CDR1 SGHNT and CDR2 YENEEA.

The chain employs TRBV7-6 and TRBJ2-3, with D perhaps TRBD2 (6 bases). CDR3 length: 13 amino acids. Looked up from germline, CDR1 is SGHVS and CDR2 is FNYEAQ. V was pared by 4 bases and J by 4 bases, with 9 bases between. In nucleotides, the CDR3 is TGTGCCAGCAGCTCGGGAGCGGCAGATACGCAGTATTTT. It codes for CASSSGAADTQYF.

The CDR3 DNA sequence: TGCGCCAGCAGCTTGGACTCAGGGGGCACGCACACTGAAGCTTTCTTT. It translates to CASSLDSGGTHTEAFF. This rearrangement joins TRBV5-1 to TRBJ1-1; 8 nucleotides line up with TRBD1. The CDR3 consists of 16 residues. Germline CDR1 and CDR2: SGHRS and YFSETQ. V lost 0 bases, J lost 3 bases, and 7 bases stayed unmatched.

The chain couples TRBV4-2 to TRBJ2-3; D unclear. Trimming cost V 4 bases and J 1 base, with 6 bases left between them. CDR1 is LGHNA and CDR2 is YNFKEQ in the germline V gene. CDR3 length: 13 residues. The CDR3 here is CASSLARTDTQYF. The CDR3 DNA sequence: TGTGCCAGCAGCCTAGCCCGCACAGATACGCAGTATTTT.

The chain uses TRBV29-1 and TRBJ2-2; D call uncertain. The length of the CDR3 is 13 residues. Trimming pared 7 bases from V and 7 bases from J, leaving 16 bases between. From germline, CDR1 is SQVTM and CDR2 ANQGSEA. CDR3 sequence reads: CSGRETGGGELFF. The CDR3 DNA reads TGCAGCGGAAGAGAAACCGGTGGCGGGGAGCTGTTTTTT.

The chain recombines TRBV5-6 with TRBJ2-3, with D hard to call. Trimming took off 0 bases at V and 2 bases at J, with 7 bases between the two ends. From germline, CDR1 is SGHDT and CDR2 YYEEEE. This CDR3 is 14 amino acids long. CDR3 in DNA: TGTGCCAGCAGCTTGGGGCGGTTCACAGATACGCAGTATTTT. The encoded protein is CASSLGRFTDTQYF.

The chain has TRBV5-1 and TRBJ1-1; perhaps TRBD1 as D (6 bases). Germline assignment: CDR1 SGHRS and CDR2 YFSETQ. The CDR3 has 13 residues. Deletions cut 0 bases from V and 3 bases from J, with 6 bases between. CDR3 bases: TGCGCCAGCAGCTTGGACAGGGACACTGAAGCTTTCTTT. It codes for CASSLDRDTEAFF.

The chain carries TRBV25-1 and TRBJ2-2; possible D gene TRBD1, 6 bases. The CDR3 has 14 amino acids. The germline V gene has CDR1 MGHDK and CDR2 SYGVNS. The V end lost 6 bases, the J end lost 4 bases, and 12 bases lay between the germline ends. CDR3: CASRGDTLTGELFF. Written as DNA, the CDR3 is TGTGCCAGCAGGGGGGACACCCTCACCGGGGAGCTGTTTTTT.

The V gene is TRBV27, the J gene TRBJ1-1, with 7 bases identical to TRBD1. The V gene end was trimmed by 5 bases and the J gene end by 0 bases; junction bases not matched to a gene: 9. This CDR3 is 16 amino acids long. CDR1 and CDR2 from the germline V gene are MNHEY and SMNVEV (reference sequence). The CDR3 spells CASSAYRDSLNTEAFF. CDR3 in DNA: TGTGCCAGCAGTGCATACCGGGACAGCCTGAACACTGAAGCTTTCTTT.

About this clone: Germline and junction disagree at one end, which may indicate a read error. CDR3 amino acids: CSVKERDYGYTF. CDR3 nucleotide sequence: TGCAGCGTTAAAGAACGGGACTATGGCTACACCTTC. The chain employs TRBV29-1 and TRBJ1-2; unclear D gene. Germline V CDR1 and CDR2: SQVTM, ANQGSEA. The CDR3 runs to 12 residues. The entire variable domain, with the rest obtained from reference TRBV29-1 and TRBJ1-2, is as follows: SAVISQKPSRDICQRGTSLTIQCQVDSQVTMMFWYRQQPGQSLTLIATANQGSEATYESGFVIDKFPISRPNLTFSTLTVSNMSPEDSSIYLCSVKERDYGYTFGSGTRLTVV.

J is TRBJ1-4 and V is TRBV25-1; D perhaps matches TRBD1 (5 bases). Germline CDR1 is MGHDK and CDR2 is SYGVNS. The V end was cut by 3 bases, the J end by 10 bases, with 18 bases between. This CDR3 region has 15 residues. CDR3 in amino acids: CASSDGGTRRGKLFF. Here the CDR3 DNA reads TGTGCCAGCAGTGATGGAGGGACCCGCAGAGGAAAACTGTTTTTT.

V gene TRBV29-1 combines with J gene TRBJ2-6, with a weak D call TRBD1 (5 bases). Between the trimmed V and J ends, which lost 6 bases and 0 bases, there was a span of 18 bases. Germline V gene sequence: CDR1 SQVTM, CDR2 ANQGSEA. CDR3 length: 17 residues. CDR3 sequence (DNA): TGCAGCGTGGAAACCAGGGAAAGAAGCTCTGGGGCCAACGTCCTGACTTTC. Residues: CSVETRERSSGANVLTF.

The chain is built from TRBV5-1 and TRBJ1-5; 10 bases fit TRBD1. Germline trimming cut 4 bases from V and 4 bases from J; bases unmatched to any gene: 5. The CDR3 is 15 residues long. Germline assignment: CDR1 SGHRS and CDR2 YFSETQ. CDR3 residues: CASSMGTGENQPQHF. CDR3 sequence (DNA): TGCGCCAGCAGCATGGGGACAGGGGAGAATCAGCCCCAGCATTTT.

The J gene is TRBJ1-1, the V gene TRBV14; unclear D gene. V lost 4 bases, J lost 2 bases, and 8 bases lay in between. CDR1 SGHDN and CDR2 FVKESK come from the germline V gene. The CDR3 consists of 13 residues. Here the CDR3 reads CASSRRENTEAFF. CDR3 coding DNA: TGTGCCAGCAGCCGGAGGGAAAACACTGAAGCTTTCTTT.

The chain recombines TRBV4-1 with TRBJ2-1; 7 positions match TRBD2. Trimming cost V 1 base and J 0 bases; bases outside gene matches: 6. Germline lookup yields CDR1 MGHRA and CDR2 YSYEKL. The CDR3 extends over 17 amino acids. The CDR3 sequence: CASSQGIGGSSYNEQFF. CDR3 sequence (DNA): TGCGCCAGCAGCCAAGGAATCGGCGGGAGCTCCTACAATGAGCAGTTCTTC.

The CDR3 here is CASSLSGIGTDTQYF. In DNA, the CDR3 is TGTGCCAGCAGCTTGTCAGGGATCGGCACAGATACGCAGTATTTT. The J gene is TRBJ2-3, the V gene TRBV5-4, with a tentative D call TRBD1 (5 bases). Germline V lookup: CDR1 SGHNT, CDR2 YYREEE (reference sequence). V lost 1 base and J 1 base, leaving 10 bases between the germline ends. This CDR3 has 15 amino acids.

The gene calls are TRBV4-1 and TRBJ2-1, with a tentative D call TRBD2 (5 bases). The CDR3 is made up of 17 amino acids. The V end lost 1 base, the J end lost 0 bases, and 13 bases lay between the germline ends. In germline, CDR1 is MGHRA, CDR2 YSYEKL. The CDR3 bases are TGCGCCAGCAGCCAAGGTCGCGGGCGCAGCTCCTACAATGAGCAGTTCTTC. Protein: CASSQGRGRSSYNEQFF.

The genes are TRBV19 and TRBJ1-2; no firm D call. The length of the CDR3 is 13 residues. Germline V gene lookup returns CDR1 LNHDA and CDR2 SQIVND (reference sequence). Trimming shortened V by 4 bases and J by 5 bases, and 11 bases separated the two germline ends. For the CDR3, the DNA is TGTGCCAGTAGTAAACCCGTTGCGTATGGCTACACCTTC. It is translated as CASSKPVAYGYTF.

The chain recombines TRBV23-1 with TRBJ2-7; no clear D. TRBV23-1 is classed as an ORF, of uncertain function. This CDR3 contains 15 residues. The germline V and J ends were trimmed by 0 bases and 0 bases, with 9 bases remaining between them. DNA of the CDR3: TGCGCCAGCAGTCAATCGGGCCGCTTCTCCTACGAGCAGTACTTC. Translating gives CASSQSGRFSYEQYF.

The rearrangement joins TRBV10-3 to TRBJ2-1; tentatively, D is TRBD2 (7 bases). Germline-derived CDR1 and CDR2 are ENHRY and SYGVKD. The CDR3 is 15 amino acids. V gave up 10 bases and J gave up 5 bases, with 21 bases separating them. CDR3 nucleotide sequence: TGTGCCACCAACTCGGGGAGGGGGGGGGACAATGAGCAGTTCTTC. It is translated as CATNSGRGGDNEQFF.

CDR3 coding DNA: TGTGCCAGCAGTTGGGGCAGGGGTGTCACTGAAGCTTTCTTT. This translates into CASSWGRGVTEAFF. The chain combines TRBV27 with TRBJ1-1, with a tentative D call TRBD1 (6 bases). The CDR3 contains 14 residues. Germline lookup yields CDR1 MNHEY and CDR2 SMNVEV (reference sequence). V lost 4 bases, J lost 4 bases, and 13 bases lay in between.

Worth noting for this clone: The junction does not match germline at one end; this may be a read error. The chain recombines TRBV11-1 with TRBJ2-7, with D unclear. The CDR3 extends over 12 amino acids. The germline V gene has CDR1 SGHAT and CDR2 FQDESV (reference sequence). DNA for the CDR3: TGTGCCAGCAGCTTAGTGCGGTACGAGCGGTACTTC. Translating it yields CASSLVRYERYF.

The chain couples TRBV5-6 to TRBJ2-1; 7 bases match TRBD1. This CDR3 contains 13 residues. V shed 4 bases and J 8 bases; nucleotides not matched to a gene: 6. Germline loops: CDR1 SGHDT, CDR2 YYEEEE. CDR3 sequence reads: CASSLGQADEQFF. Written as DNA, the CDR3 is TGTGCCAGCAGCCTCGGACAGGCGGATGAGCAGTTCTTC.

The V call is TRBV28, the J call TRBJ1-4, with D tentatively TRBD1 (6 bases). Germline CDR1 is MDHEN and CDR2 is SYDVKM. V was cut by 4 bases and J by 7 bases, with 16 bases left in between. This CDR3 spans 15 amino acids. The CDR3 is CASSSSGEWGEKLFF. CDR3 DNA sequence: TGTGCCAGCAGTTCCTCAGGGGAATGGGGTGAAAAACTGTTTTTT. Full variable domain (outside the CDR3, taken from reference TRBV28 and TRBJ1-4): DVKVTQSSRYLVKRTGEKVFLECVQDMDHENMFWYRQDPGLGLRLIYFSYDVKMKEKGDIPEGYSVSREKKERFSLILESASTNQTSMYLCASSSSGEWGEKLFFGSGTQLSVL.